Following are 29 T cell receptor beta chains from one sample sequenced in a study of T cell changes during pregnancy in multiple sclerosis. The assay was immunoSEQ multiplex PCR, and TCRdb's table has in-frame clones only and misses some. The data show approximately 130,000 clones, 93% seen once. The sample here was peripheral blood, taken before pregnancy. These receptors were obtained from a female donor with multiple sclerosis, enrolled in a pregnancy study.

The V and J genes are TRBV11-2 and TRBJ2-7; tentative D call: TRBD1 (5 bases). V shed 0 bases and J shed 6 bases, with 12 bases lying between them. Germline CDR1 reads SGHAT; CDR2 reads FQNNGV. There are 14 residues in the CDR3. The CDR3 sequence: CASSLDGAVPEQYF. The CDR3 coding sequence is TGTGCCAGCAGCTTAGATGGGGCAGTCCCCGAGCAGTACTTC.

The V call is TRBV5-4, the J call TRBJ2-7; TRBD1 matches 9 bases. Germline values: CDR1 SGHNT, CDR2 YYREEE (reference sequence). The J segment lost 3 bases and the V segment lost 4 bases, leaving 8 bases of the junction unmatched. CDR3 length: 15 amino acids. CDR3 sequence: CASSQIQGADYEQYF. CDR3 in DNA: TGTGCCAGCAGCCAAATACAGGGGGCTGACTACGAGCAGTACTTC.

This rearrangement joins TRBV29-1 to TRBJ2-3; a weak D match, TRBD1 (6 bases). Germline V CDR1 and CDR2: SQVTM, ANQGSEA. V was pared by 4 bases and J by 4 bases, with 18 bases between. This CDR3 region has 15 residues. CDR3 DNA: TGCAGCGTTGCCACCGTCAGGGGATTAGCAGATACGCAGTATTTT. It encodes CSVATVRGLADTQYF.

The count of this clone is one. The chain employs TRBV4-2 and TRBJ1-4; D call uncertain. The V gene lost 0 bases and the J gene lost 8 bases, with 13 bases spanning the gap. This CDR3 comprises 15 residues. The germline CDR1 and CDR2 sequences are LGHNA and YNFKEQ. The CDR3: CASSQEVRTPEKLFF. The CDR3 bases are TGTGCCAGCAGCCAAGAAGTCAGAACGCCCGAAAAACTGTTTTTT.

The CDR3 sequence is CASSSGTGGPTTGELFF. CDR3 nucleotides: TGTGCCAGTAGTAGCGGGACAGGGGGGCCGACGACCGGGGAGCTGTTTTTT. This chain joins TRBV19 and TRBJ2-2; 11 nucleotides line up with TRBD1. The germline V gene has CDR1 LNHDA and CDR2 SQIVND (reference sequence). The CDR3 is 17 residues long. Trimming took 4 bases from V and 5 from J; bases not matched to a gene: 9.

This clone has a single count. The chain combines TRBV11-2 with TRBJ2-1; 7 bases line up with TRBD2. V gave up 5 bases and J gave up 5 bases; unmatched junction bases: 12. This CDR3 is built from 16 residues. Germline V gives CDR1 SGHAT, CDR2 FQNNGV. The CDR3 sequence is CASSQRASGTNNEQFF. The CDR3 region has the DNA TGTGCCAGCAGCCAGAGGGCTAGCGGAACGAACAATGAGCAGTTCTTC.

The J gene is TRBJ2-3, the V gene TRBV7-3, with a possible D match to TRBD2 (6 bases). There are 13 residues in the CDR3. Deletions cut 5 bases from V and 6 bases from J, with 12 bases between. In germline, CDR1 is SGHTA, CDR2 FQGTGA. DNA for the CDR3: TGTGCCAGCAGCGCGACTAGTGCCGATACGCAGTATTTT. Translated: CASSATSADTQYF.

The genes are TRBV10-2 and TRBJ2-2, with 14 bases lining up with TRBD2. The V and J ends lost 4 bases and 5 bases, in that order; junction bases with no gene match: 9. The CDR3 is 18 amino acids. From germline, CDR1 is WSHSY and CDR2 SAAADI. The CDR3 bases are TGCGCCAGCAGTGCTAGGACTAGCGGGAGGAGGTTGACCGGGGAGCTGTTTTTT. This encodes CASSARTSGRRLTGELFF.

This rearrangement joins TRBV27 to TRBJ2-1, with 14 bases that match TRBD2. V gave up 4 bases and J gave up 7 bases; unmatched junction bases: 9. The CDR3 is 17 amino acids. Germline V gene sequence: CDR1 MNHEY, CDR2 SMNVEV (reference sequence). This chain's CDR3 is CASSSGKGLAGVNEQFF. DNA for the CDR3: TGTGCCAGCAGTTCAGGAAAGGGACTAGCGGGGGTTAATGAGCAGTTCTTC.

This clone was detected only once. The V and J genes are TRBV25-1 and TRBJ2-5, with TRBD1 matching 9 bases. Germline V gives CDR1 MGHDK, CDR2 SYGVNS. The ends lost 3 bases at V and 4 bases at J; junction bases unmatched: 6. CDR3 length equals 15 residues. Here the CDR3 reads CASSDNRGLRETQYF. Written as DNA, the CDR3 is TGTGCCAGCAGTGATAACAGGGGGCTTCGAGAGACCCAGTACTTC.

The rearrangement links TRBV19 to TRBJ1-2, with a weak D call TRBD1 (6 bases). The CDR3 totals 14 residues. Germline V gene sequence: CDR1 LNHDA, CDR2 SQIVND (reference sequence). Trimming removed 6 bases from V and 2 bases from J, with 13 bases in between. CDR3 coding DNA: TGTGCCAGTAGCAAGGGGCAGGGGAACTATGGCTACACCTTC. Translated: CASSKGQGNYGYTF.

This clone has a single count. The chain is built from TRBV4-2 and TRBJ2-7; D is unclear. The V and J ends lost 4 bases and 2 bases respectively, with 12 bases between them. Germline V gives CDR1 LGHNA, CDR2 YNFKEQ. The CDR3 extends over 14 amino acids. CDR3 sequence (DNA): TGTGCCAGCAGCCCCGGTTCGGGTACCTACGAGCAGTACTTC. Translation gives CASSPGSGTYEQYF.

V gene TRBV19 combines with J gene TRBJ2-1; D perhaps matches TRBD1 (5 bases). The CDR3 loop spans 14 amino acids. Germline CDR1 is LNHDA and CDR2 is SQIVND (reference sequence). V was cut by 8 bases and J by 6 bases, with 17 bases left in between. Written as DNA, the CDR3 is TGTGCCAGTGGGGCCGGCCAGGGTATCAATGAGCAGTTCTTC. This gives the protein CASGAGQGINEQFF. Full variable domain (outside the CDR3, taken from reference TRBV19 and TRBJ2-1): DGGITQSPKYLFRKEGQNVTLSCEQNLNHDAMYWYRQDPGQGLRLIYYSQIVNDFQKGDIAEGYSVSREKKESFPLTVTSAQKNPTAFYLCASGAGQGINEQFFGPGTRLTVL.

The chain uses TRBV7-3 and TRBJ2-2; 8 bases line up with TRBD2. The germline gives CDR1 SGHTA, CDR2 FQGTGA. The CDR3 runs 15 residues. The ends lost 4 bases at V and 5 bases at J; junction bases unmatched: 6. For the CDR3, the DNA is TGTGCCAGCAGCTCGGTAGCGGGAAATACCGGGGAGCTGTTTTTT. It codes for CASSSVAGNTGELFF.

CDR3 nucleotides: TGTGCCATCGGGTGGGAGGGTCTAGGTGGAGAGACCCAGTACTTC. This encodes CAIGWEGLGGETQYF. The chain joins TRBV10-3 to TRBJ2-5; 7 positions agree with TRBD2. The V gene end was trimmed by 8 bases and the J gene end by 4 bases; junction bases not matched to a gene: 13. The germline gives CDR1 ENHRY, CDR2 SYGVKD. The CDR3 totals 15 residues.

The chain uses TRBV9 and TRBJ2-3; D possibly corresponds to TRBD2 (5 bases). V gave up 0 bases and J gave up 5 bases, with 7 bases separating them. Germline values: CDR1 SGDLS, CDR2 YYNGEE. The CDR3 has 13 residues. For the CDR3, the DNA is TGTGCCAGCAGCGTAGGTGGAGGAGATACGCAGTATTTT. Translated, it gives CASSVGGGDTQYF. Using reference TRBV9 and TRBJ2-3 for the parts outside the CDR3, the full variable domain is DSGVTQTPKHLITATGQRVTLRCSPRSGDLSVYWYQQSLDQGLQFLIQYYNGEERAKGNILERFSAQQFPDLHSELNLSSLELGDSALYFCASSVGGGDTQYFGPGTRLTVL.

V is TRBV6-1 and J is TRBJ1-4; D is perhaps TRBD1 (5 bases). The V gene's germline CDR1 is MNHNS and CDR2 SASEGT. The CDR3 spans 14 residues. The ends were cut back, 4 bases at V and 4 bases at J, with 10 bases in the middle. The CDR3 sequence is CASSVGGGNEKLFF. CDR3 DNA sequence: TGTGCCAGCAGTGTCGGGGGGGGTAATGAAAAACTGTTTTTT.

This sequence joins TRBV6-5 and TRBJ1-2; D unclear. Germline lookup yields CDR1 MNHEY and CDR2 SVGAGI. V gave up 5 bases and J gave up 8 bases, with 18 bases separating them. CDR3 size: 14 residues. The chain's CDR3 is CASSDGPYGSGYTF. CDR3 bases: TGTGCCAGCAGTGATGGGCCCTACGGCTCCGGCTACACCTTC.

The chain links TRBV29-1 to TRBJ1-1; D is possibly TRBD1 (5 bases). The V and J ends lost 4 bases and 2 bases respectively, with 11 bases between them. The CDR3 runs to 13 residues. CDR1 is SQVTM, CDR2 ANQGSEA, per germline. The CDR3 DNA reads TGCAGCGTTGTGGTCGGGGGAAACACTGAAGCTTTCTTT. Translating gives CSVVVGGNTEAFF. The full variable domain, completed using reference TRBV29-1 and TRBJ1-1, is SAVISQKPSRDICQRGTSLTIQCQVDSQVTMMFWYRQQPGQSLTLIATANQGSEATYESGFVIDKFPISRPNLTFSTLTVSNMSPEDSSIYLCSVVVGGNTEAFFGQGTRLTVV.

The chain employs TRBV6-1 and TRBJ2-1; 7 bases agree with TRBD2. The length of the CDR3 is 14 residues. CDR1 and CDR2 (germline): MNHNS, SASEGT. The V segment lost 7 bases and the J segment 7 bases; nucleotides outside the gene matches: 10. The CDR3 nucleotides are TGTGCCAGCAATAGCGGGTGGGCAATAAATGAGCAGTTCTTC. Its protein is CASNSGWAINEQFF.

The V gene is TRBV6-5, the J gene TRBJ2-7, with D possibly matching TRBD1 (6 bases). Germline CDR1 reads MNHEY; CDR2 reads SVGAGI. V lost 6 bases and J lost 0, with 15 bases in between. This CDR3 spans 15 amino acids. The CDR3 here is CASRFRQESSYEQYF. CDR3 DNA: TGTGCCAGCAGATTTCGACAGGAGAGCTCCTACGAGCAGTACTTC.

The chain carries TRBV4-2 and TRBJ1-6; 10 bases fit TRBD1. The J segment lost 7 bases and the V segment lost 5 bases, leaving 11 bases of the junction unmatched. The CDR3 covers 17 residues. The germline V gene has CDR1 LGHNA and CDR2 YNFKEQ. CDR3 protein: CASSKVGTGAYNSPLHF. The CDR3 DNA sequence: TGTGCCAGCAGCAAGGTCGGGACAGGGGCGTACAATTCACCCCTCCACTTT.

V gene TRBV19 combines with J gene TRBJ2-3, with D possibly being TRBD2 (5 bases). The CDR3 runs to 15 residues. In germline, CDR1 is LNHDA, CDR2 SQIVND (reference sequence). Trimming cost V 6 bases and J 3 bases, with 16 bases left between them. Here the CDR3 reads CASRTTGNPTDTQYF. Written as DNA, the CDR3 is TGTGCCAGTAGAACCACCGGGAACCCGACAGATACGCAGTATTTT. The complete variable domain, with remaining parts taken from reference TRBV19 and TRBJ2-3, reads DGGITQSPKYLFRKEGQNVTLSCEQNLNHDAMYWYRQDPGQGLRLIYYSQIVNDFQKGDIAEGYSVSREKKESFPLTVTSAQKNPTAFYLCASRTTGNPTDTQYFGPGTRLTVL.

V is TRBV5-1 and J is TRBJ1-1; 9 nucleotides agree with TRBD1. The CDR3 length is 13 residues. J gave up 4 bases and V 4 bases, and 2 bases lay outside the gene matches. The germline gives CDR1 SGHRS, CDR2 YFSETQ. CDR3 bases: TGCGCCAGCAGCGAACAGGGGGCCACTGAAGCTTTCTTT. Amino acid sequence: CASSEQGATEAFF.

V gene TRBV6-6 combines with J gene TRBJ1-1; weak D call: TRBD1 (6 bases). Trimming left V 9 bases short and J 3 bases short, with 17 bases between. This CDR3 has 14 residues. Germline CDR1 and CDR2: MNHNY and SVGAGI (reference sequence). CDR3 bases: TGTGCCAGTAAAAGGGGAGGGGGACACACTGAAGCTTTCTTT. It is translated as CASKRGGGHTEAFF.

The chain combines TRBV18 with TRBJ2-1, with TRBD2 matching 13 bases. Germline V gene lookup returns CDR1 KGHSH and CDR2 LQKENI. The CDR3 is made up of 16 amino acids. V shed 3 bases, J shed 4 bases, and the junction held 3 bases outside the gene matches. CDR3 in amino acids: CASSPVTSGRYNEQFF. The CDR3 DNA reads TGTGCCAGCTCACCTGTGACTAGCGGGAGGTACAATGAGCAGTTCTTC.

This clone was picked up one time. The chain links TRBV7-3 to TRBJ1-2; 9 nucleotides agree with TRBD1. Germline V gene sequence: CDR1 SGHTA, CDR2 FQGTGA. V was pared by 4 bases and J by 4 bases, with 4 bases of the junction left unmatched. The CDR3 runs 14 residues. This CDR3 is CASSYGQGSYGYTF. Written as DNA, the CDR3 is TGTGCCAGCAGCTACGGACAGGGGAGCTATGGCTACACCTTC.

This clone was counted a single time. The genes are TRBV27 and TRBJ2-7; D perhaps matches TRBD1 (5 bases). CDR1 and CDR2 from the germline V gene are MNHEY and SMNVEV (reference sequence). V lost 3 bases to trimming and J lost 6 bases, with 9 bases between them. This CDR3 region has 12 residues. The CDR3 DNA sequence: TGTGCCAGCAGTTTCCAGGGTTTCGAGCAGTACTTC. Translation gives CASSFQGFEQYF.

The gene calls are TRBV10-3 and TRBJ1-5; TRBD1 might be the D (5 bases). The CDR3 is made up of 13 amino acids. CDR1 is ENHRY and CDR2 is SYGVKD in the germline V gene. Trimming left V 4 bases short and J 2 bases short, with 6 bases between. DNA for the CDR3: TGTGCCATCAGTGGGGGCGGCAATCAGCCCCAGCATTTT. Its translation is CAISGGGNQPQHF.